This record concerns one T cell receptor beta chain sequence. Antigen: not known. The data were obtained in a study of T cell responses to AZD1222 COVID-19 vaccine. TCRdb keeps only in-frame clones here, not all; method: immunoSEQ multiplex PCR. In the table there are 110,000 to 150,000 clones, just under 95% of which are singletons. V lost 5 bases, J lost 1 base, and 17 bases lay in between. The germline gives CDR1 MDHEN, CDR2 SYDVKM. CDR3 length equals 17 residues. Study-wide results and caveats: Reports indicate that nearly half of spike-specific TCRs are directed at unmutated variant regions. Compared with day 0, the breadth and depth of the Spike-specific TCR repertoire rose significantly after two doses of AZD1222. Donors, mostly white British, included more females; clonal diversity was possibly underestimated.

The input for sequencing was peripheral blood, taken after recovery from COVID-19. The TCR comes from an adult who had recovered from COVID-19. This chain joins TRBV28 and TRBJ2-2; D perhaps matches TRBD2 (7 bases). The CDR3, as DNA: TGTGCCAGCAGTCTCGGGGGGCTAGCGGAGAACACCGGGGAGCTGTTTTTT. It is translated as CASSLGGLAENTGELFF.